This TCR beta chain is from a study of CD4 T cells in relation to SARS-CoV-2 and coronaviruses. Whole-study context: PBMCs were cultured with antigen for approximately nine days before TCR beta sequencing.

With 3 bases removed from V and 6 bases from J, the gap between germline ends came to 14 bases. CDR1 and CDR2 (germline): MGHDK, SYGVNS. The length of the CDR3 is 14 residues. A single count supports this clone. Its antigen is currently unknown. For about nine days, roughly 100,000 sorted CD4+ cells grew with T cell-depleted PBMCs and CEF. The data were produced by immunoSEQ multiplex PCR, yet TCRdb's version contains in-frame clones alone and is incomplete. Among 35,000 to 40,000 clones listed, approximately 81% were seen once. The chain joins TRBV25-1 to TRBJ1-1, with D perhaps matching TRBD1 (6 bases). The sequencing sample was made of naive CD4+ T cells from PBMCs, cultured in vitro. This sample's subset: naive CD4+ T cells isolated by negative enrichment. The receptor was isolated from an adult with COVID-19. In DNA, the CDR3 is TGTGCCAGCAGTGAGGGCGCGGGGGGCGCTGAAGCTTTCTTT. Residues: CASSEGAGGAEAFF.